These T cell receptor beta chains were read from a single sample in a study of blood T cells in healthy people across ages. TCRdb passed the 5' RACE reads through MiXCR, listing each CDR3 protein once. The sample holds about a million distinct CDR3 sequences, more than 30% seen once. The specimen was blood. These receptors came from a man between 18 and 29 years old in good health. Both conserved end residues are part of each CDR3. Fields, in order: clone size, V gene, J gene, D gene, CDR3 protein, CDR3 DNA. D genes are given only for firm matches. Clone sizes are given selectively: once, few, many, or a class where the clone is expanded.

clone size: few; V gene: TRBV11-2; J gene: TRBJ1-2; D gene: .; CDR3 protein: CASSSLQGLNYGYTF; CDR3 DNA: TGTGCCAGCAGCTCTCTACAGGGCCTTAACTATGGCTACACCTTC
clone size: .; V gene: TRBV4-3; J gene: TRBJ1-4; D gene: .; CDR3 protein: CASSRAGLGNGDEKLFF; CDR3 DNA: TGCGCCAGCAGCCGAGCCGGGTTAGGGAATGGGGATGAAAAACTGTTTTTT
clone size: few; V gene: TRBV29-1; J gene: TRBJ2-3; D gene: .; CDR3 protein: CSVRRGGGIGGTDTQYF; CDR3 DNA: TGCAGCGTCCGAAGGGGCGGGGGCATCGGAGGCACAGATACGCAGTATTTT
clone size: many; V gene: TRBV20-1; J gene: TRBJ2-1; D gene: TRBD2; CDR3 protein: CSAPLAGATYNEQFF; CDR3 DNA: TGCAGTGCTCCCTTAGCGGGGGCGACCTACAATGAGCAGTTCTTC
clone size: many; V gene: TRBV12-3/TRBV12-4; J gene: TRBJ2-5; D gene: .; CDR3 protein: CASSLERTQYF; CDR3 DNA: TGTGCCAGCAGTTTAGAACGGACCCAGTACTTC
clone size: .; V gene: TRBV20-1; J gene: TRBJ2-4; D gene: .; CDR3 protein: CSAQVEGRGIQYF; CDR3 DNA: TGCAGTGCTCAGGTGGAGGGACGGGGCATTCAGTACTTC
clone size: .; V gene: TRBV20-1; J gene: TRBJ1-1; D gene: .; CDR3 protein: CSASLFGRNTEAFF; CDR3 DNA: TGCAGTGCTAGCCTTTTTGGTCGGAACACTGAAGCTTTCTTT
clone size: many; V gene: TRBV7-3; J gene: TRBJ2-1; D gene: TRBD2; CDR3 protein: CASSLGTSGGYNEQFF; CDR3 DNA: TGTGCCAGCAGCTTAGGGACTAGCGGGGGCTACAATGAGCAGTTCTTC
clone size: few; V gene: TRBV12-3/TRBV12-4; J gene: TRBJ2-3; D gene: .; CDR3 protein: CASRTGTTDTQYF; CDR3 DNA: TGTGCCAGCAGAACCGGAACCACAGATACGCAGTATTTT
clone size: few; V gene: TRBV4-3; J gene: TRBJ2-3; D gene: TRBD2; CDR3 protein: CASSQDSGGGRFTTDTQYF; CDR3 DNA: TGCGCCAGCAGCCAAGATTCGGGGGGGGGCAGATTTACCACAGATACGCAGTATTTT
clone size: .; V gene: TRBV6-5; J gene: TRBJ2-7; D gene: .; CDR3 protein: CASSYSGGLSYEQYF; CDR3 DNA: TGTGCCAGCAGTTACTCCGGGGGCTTGTCCTACGAGCAGTACTTC
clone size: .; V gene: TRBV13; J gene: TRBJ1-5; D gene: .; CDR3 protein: CASSLGLTADRCSNQPQHF; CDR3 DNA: TGTGCCAGCAGCTTAGGCCTAACGGCAGACCGCTGTAGCAATCAGCCCCAGCATTTT
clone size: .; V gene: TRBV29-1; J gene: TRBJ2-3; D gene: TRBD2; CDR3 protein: CSVGTSGGVSTDTQYF; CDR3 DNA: TGCAGCGTGGGGACTAGCGGGGGGGTTAGCACAGATACGCAGTATTTT
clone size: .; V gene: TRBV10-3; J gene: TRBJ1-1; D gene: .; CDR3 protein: CAIREYEGNTEAFF; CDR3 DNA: TGTGCCATCCGTGAGTACGAGGGGAACACTGAAGCTTTCTTT
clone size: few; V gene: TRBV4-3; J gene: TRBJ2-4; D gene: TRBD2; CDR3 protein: CASSQFGGRRGKNIQYF; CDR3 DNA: TGCGCCAGCAGCCAGTTCGGGGGGAGGAGAGGGAAAAACATTCAGTACTTC
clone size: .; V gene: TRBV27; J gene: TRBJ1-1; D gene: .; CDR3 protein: CASKQQGGTEAFF; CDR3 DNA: TGTGCCAGCAAGCAACAGGGAGGCACTGAAGCTTTCTTT
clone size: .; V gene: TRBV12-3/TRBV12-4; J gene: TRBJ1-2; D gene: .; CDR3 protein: CASSLGTNYSYTF; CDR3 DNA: TGTGCCAGCAGTTTAGGAACGAACTATAGCTACACCTTC
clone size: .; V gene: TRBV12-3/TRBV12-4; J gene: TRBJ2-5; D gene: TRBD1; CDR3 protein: CASSPYLGQVQETQYF; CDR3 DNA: TGTGCCAGCAGTCCTTACCTCGGACAGGTCCAAGAGACCCAGTACTTC
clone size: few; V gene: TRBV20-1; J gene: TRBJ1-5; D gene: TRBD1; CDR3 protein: CSARTGGGFQPQHF; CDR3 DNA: TGCAGTGCTAGGACAGGGGGCGGTTTTCAGCCCCAGCATTTT
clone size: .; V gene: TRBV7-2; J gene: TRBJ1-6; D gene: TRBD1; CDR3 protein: CASSLGSVGQILISPLHF; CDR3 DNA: TGTGCCAGCAGTTTGGGGAGTGTGGGACAGATTCTAATTTCACCCCTCCACTTT
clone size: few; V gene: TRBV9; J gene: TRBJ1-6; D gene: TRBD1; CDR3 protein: CASSDLDRESSYNSPLHF; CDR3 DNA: TGTGCCAGCAGCGACTTGGACAGGGAAAGCTCCTATAATTCACCCCTCCACTTT
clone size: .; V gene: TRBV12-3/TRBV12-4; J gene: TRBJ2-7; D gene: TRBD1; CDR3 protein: CASSFTGQGYNEQYF; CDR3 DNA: TGTGCCAGCAGTTTTACGGGACAGGGTTACAATGAGCAGTACTTC
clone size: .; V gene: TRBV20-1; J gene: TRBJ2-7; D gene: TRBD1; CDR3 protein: CSARGGQGAYEQYF; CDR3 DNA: TGCAGTGCTAGAGGCGGACAGGGGGCCTACGAGCAGTACTTC
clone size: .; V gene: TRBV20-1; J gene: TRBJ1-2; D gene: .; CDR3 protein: CSARVRPSDSYTF; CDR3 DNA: TGCAGTGCTAGAGTCCGACCTTCAGATAGCTACACCTTC
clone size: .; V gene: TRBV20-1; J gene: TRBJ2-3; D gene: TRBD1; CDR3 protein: CSAIPQGVSADTQYF; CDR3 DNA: TGCAGTGCTATACCCCAGGGGGTGTCCGCAGATACGCAGTATTTT
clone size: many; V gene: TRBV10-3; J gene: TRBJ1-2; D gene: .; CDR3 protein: CAISEEGYGYTF; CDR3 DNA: TGTGCCATCAGTGAGGAGGGCTATGGCTACACCTTC
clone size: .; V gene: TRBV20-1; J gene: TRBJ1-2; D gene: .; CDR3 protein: CSARDLKLSNGYTF; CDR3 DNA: TGCAGTGCTAGAGATCTCAAACTTTCTAACGGCTACACCTTC
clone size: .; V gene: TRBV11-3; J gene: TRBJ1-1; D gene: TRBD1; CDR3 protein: CASSVRGLASEAFF; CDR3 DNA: TGTGCCAGCAGCGTAAGGGGGCTAGCTTCTGAAGCTTTCTTT
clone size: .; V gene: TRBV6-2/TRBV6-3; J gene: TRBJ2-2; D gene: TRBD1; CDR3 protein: CASRLFGDRVSGELFF; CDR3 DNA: TGTGCCAGCAGGCTCTTCGGGGACAGGGTTTCCGGGGAGCTGTTTTTT
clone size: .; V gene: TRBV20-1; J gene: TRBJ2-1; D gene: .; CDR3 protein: CSARLAGRVENEQSF; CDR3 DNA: TGCAGTGCTAGGTTGGCGGGACGGGTGGAAAATGAGCAGTCCTTC
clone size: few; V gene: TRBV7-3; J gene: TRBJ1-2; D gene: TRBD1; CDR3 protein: CASSIDRGRYGYTF; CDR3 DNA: TGTGCCAGCAGCATAGACAGGGGGCGGTATGGCTACACCTTC
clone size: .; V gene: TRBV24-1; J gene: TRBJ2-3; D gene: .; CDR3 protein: CATSGGVVGDTQYF; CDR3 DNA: TGTGCCACCAGTGGGGGAGTAGTCGGCGATACGCAGTATTTT
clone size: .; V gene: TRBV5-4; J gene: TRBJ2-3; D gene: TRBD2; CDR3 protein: CASSLKTSGVTDTQYF; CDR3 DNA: TGTGCCAGCAGCCTAAAGACTAGCGGGGTCACAGATACGCAGTATTTT
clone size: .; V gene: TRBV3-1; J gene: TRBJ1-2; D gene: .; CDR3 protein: CASSQDLTTGYGYTF; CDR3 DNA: TGTGCCAGCAGCCAAGATCTTACGACAGGCTATGGCTACACCTTC
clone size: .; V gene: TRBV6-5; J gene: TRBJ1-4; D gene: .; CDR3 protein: CASSYRGIGITNEKLFF; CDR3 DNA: TGTGCCAGCAGTTACAGGGGGATCGGTATAACTAATGAAAAACTGTTTTTT
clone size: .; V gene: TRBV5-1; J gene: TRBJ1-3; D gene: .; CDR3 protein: CASARTASSGNTIYF; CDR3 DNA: TGCGCCAGCGCCCGGACGGCGAGCTCTGGAAACACCATATATTTT
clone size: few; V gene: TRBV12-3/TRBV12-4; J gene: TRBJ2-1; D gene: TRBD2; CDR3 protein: CASRTIPGLGSNEQFF; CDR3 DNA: TGTGCCAGCAGAACGATCCCGGGACTAGGGTCCAATGAGCAGTTCTTC
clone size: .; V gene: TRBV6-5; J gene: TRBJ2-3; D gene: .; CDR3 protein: CASSPHRDSGTDTQYF; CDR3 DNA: TGTGCCAGCAGTCCGCACCGGGACTCGGGCACAGATACGCAGTATTTT
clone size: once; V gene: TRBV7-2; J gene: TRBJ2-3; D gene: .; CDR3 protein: CASSPLLRTQYF; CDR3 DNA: TGTGCCAGCAGCCCCCTGTTAAGAACGCAGTATTTT
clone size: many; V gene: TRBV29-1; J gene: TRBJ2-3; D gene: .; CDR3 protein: CSVEGGAYSETDTQYF; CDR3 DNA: TGCAGCGTTGAAGGAGGGGCTTATAGCGAGACAGATACGCAGTATTTT
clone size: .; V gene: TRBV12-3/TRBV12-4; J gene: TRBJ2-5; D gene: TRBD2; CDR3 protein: CASSLAPGGAFDEQYF; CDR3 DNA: TGTGCCAGCAGTTTAGCCCCCGGGGGGGCGTTCGATGAGCAGTACTTC
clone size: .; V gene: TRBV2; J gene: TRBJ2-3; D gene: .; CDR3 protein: CASSVLVDSRGAQYF; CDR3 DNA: TGTGCCAGCAGTGTTTTAGTGGACAGCCGGGGTGCGCAGTATTTT
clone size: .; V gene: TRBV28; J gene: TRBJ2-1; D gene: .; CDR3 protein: CASSLTGQGLYNEQFF; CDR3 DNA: TGTGCCAGCAGTTTAACGGGCCAGGGACTCTACAATGAGCAGTTCTTC
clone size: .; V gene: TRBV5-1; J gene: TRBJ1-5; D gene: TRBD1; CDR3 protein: CASSLGGTGADQPQHF; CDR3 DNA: TGCGCCAGCAGCTTGGGGGGGACAGGGGCGGATCAGCCCCAGCATTTT
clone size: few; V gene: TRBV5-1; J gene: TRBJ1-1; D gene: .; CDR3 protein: CASSSWEGGTEAFF; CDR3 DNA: TGCGCCAGCAGCTCATGGGAGGGGGGCACTGAAGCTTTCTTT
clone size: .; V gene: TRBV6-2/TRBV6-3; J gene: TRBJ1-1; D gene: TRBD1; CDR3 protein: CASNNIQGAGTEAFF; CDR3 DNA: TGTGCCAGCAATAACATACAGGGGGCCGGCACTGAAGCTTTCTTT
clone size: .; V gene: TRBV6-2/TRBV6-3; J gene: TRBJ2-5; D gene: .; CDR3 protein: CASSKRNEQYF; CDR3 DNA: TGTGCCAGCAGTAAACGGAATGAGCAGTACTTC
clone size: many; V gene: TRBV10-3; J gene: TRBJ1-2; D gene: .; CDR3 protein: CAISESVDYGYTF; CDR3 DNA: TGTGCCATCAGTGAGTCGGTGGACTATGGCTACACCTTC
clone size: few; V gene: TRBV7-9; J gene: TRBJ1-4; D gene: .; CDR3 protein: CASSPKGGGLEKLFF; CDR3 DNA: TGTGCCAGCAGCCCTAAAGGGGGAGGTCTTGAAAAACTGTTTTTT
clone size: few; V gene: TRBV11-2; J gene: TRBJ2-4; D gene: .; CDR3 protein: CASSLLGSGGNIQYF; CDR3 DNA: TGTGCCAGCAGCCTCCTCGGGTCGGGTGGAAACATTCAGTACTTC
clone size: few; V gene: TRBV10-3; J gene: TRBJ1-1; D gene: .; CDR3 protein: CAISMQGKGNTEAFF; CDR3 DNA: TGTGCCATCAGCATGCAGGGAAAGGGGAACACTGAAGCTTTCTTT
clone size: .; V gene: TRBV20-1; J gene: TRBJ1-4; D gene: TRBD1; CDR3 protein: CSAPGTGFTEKLFF; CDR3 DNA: TGCAGTGCACCAGGGACAGGGTTCACGGAAAAACTGTTTTTT
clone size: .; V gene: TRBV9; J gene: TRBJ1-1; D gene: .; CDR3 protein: CASSVDRSGNGEAFF; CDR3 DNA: TGTGCCAGCAGCGTAGACCGGTCTGGGAACGGTGAAGCTTTCTTT
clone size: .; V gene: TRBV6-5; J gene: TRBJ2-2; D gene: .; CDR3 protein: CASSYSPSLGTGELFF; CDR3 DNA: TGTGCCAGCAGTTACTCCCCGAGCTTAGGCACCGGGGAGCTGTTTTTT
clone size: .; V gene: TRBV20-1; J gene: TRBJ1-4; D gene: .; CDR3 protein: CSARAVRGVGEKLFF; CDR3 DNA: TGCAGTGCTAGGGCCGTGAGGGGAGTGGGTGAAAAACTGTTTTTT